Below, 6 T cell receptor beta chains from the same sample are listed, as sequenced in a study of PD-1 and CTLA-4 blockade in melanoma. Sequencing used immunoSEQ multiplex PCR; TCRdb keeps in-frame clones, though not all of them. The sample shows 20,000 to 25,000 clones, approximately 88% of them seen only once. This specimen was CD8+ T cells from peripheral blood, taken before anti-PD-1 treatment. These receptors all stem from a human donor with melanoma.

This clone showed up just once. The rearrangement uses TRBV19 and TRBJ1-5; 10 bases are shared with TRBD1. V lost 5 bases to trimming and J lost 3 bases; unmatched junction nucleotides: 7. Germline V lookup: CDR1 LNHDA, CDR2 SQIVND (reference sequence). The CDR3 is 16 amino acids. The chain's CDR3 is CASSSRDRGSNQPQHF. The CDR3, as DNA: TGTGCCAGTAGTTCCCGGGACAGGGGATCCAATCAGCCCCAGCATTTT.

The chain uses TRBV2 and TRBJ2-1, with no clear D. CDR1 is SNHLY, CDR2 FYNNEI, per germline. CDR3 length: 11 residues. Trimming removed 5 bases from V and 7 bases from J, with 6 bases in between. CDR3 nucleotides: TGTGCCAGCAGTAATTATAATGAGCAGTTCTTC. Translation: CASSNYNEQFF.

This chain links TRBV14 with TRBJ2-2; no clear D gene. The CDR3 is 13 residues long. V lost 0 bases and J lost 16, with 15 bases in between. Germline CDR1 reads SGHDN; CDR2 reads FVKESK. Written as DNA, the CDR3 is TGTGCCAGCAGCCAAGAGGAGAGAGGCCGGCGGTTTTTT. Translation: CASSQEERGRRFF.

The chain employs TRBV10-3 and TRBJ1-3; 7 bases are a match to TRBD1. Germline V gene sequence: CDR1 ENHRY, CDR2 SYGVKD. The trim removed 4 bases at V and 2 bases at J, leaving 8 bases unmatched. The CDR3 covers 16 residues. The CDR3 DNA follows: TGTGCCATCAGTGGCCCCGAGACAGGGACTGGAAACACCATATATTTT. Translated: CAISGPETGTGNTIYF.

The rearrangement joins TRBV6-5 to TRBJ2-5; TRBD2 matches at 11 bases. The trim removed 6 bases at V and 5 bases at J, leaving 5 bases unmatched. The CDR3 contains 14 residues. Germline V CDR1 and CDR2: MNHEY, SVGAGI. The DNA of the CDR3 is TGTGCCAGCAGCCGCGGGACTAGCGGTGAGACCCAGTACTTC. This codes for CASSRGTSGETQYF.

V is TRBV28 and J is TRBJ2-1; 7 nucleotides align to TRBD1. The CDR3 is 15 amino acids. With V trimmed by 7 bases and J by 4 bases, 10 bases remained unmatched. Germline CDR1 is MDHEN and CDR2 is SYDVKM. The CDR3: CASTWGQMEYNEQFF. CDR3 nucleotide sequence: TGTGCCAGCACTTGGGGACAGATGGAATACAATGAGCAGTTCTTC.